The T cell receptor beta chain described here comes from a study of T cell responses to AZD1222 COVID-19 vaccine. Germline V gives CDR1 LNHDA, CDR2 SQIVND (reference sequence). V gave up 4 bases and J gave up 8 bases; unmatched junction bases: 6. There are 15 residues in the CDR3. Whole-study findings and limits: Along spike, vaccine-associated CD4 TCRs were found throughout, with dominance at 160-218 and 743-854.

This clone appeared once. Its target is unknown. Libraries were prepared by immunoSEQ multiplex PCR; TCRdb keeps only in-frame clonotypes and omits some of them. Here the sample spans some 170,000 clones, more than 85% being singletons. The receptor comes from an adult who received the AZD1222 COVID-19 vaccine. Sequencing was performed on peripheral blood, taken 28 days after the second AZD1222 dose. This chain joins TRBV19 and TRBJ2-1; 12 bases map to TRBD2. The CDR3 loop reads CASSTGLAGRYEQFF. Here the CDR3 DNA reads TGTGCCAGTAGTACAGGACTAGCGGGAAGGTATGAGCAGTTCTTC.